This T cell receptor (beta chain) was sequenced in a study of cytomegalovirus exposure and HLA in healthy donors. PCR employed 60 Vbeta and 13 Jbeta primers. The assay was immunoSEQ multiplex PCR, and TCRdb's table has in-frame clones only and misses some. The table lists 95,000 to 130,000 clones, roughly 9% of them singletons. At collection, donors were nominally healthy, but unrecorded immune exposures were probable. Study outcomes and limitations: Accounts indicate the classifier identified cytomegalovirus status with strong specificity and sensitivity.

V was clipped by 3 bases and J by 6 bases, with 15 bases between them. The CDR3 loop spans 14 amino acids. Germline CDR1 and CDR2: GTSNPN and SVGIG (reference sequence). As regards this clone: Its antigen is not known.

The chain links TRBV30 to TRBJ1-5; weak D call: TRBD1 (5 bases). This clonotype was sampled from a man in his thirties or forties in good health and CMV-seronegative. The sample was PBMCs. DNA for the CDR3: TGTGCCTGGAGCTCCGGGACTCTCAGTCAGCCCCAGCATTTT. This sequence encodes CAWSSGTLSQPQHF. The variable domain in full, with the rest retrieved from reference TRBV30 and TRBJ1-5, is SQTIHQWPATLVQPVGSPLSLECTVEGTSNPNLYWYRQAAGRGLQLLFYSVGIGQISSEVPQNLSASRPQDRQFILSSKKLLLSDSGFYLCAWSSGTLSQPQHFGDGTRLSIL.